This T cell receptor beta chain is from a study of cytomegalovirus exposure and HLA in healthy donors. Study overall: Around 200 million T cells yielded roughly 100 million unique TCR beta sequences, as an earlier analysis found. Genotyping showed 81% of over 350 donors falling in the Caucasian-associated ancestry cluster.

Overall study findings and caveats: There were some public TCRs occurring in many donors, but most TCR sequences were rare.

As concerns this clone: Its antigen is as yet unknown.

The PCR employed 60 Vbeta primers together with 13 Jbeta primers. Some clones are missing from TCRdb's copy, which holds only in-frame ones; the method was immunoSEQ multiplex PCR. Seen here are fewer than 150,000 clones, over 70% observed once, and the top ten hold around 5%. Material: PBMCs. This receptor was obtained from a male donor in good health and CMV-seronegative.

CDR3 sequence (DNA): TGTGCCTGGATCCGGGATGGTAGGATGAACACTGAAGCTTTCTTT. Protein sequence: CAWIRDGRMNTEAFF. This sequence joins TRBV7-8 and TRBJ1-1; D remains ambiguous. CDR1 and CDR2 (germline): SGHVS, FQNEAQ. The CDR3 is 15 amino acids. Trimming removed 11 bases from V and 0 bases from J, with 19 bases in between. The full variable domain, in which reference TRBV7-8 and TRBJ1-1 provide the parts outside the CDR3, is GAGVSQSPRYKVAKRGQDVALRCDPISGHVSLFWYQQALGQGPEFLTYFQNEAQLDKSGLPSDRFFAERPEGSVSTLKIQRTQQEDSAVYLCAWIRDGRMNTEAFFGQGTRLTVV.